What follows are 15 T cell receptor beta chains derived from one specimen sequenced in a study of CD8 T cells in Susac syndrome. When the RNA was reverse transcribed, random hexamers were used with an input of roughly 0.45 to 1 ug. TCRdb re-called the immunoSEQ multiplex PCR reads with MiXCR, one entry per CDR3 protein. This sample has fewer than 350,000 distinct CDR3 sequences, with just over 90% found just once. Sequencing was performed on CD4+ T cells from PBMCs. The source is a human donor with multiple sclerosis.

This chain links TRBV29-1 with TRBJ1-2; 8 nucleotides match TRBD1. This CDR3 region has 13 residues. V shed 6 bases, J shed 5 bases, and the junction held 8 bases outside the gene matches. Germline lookup yields CDR1 SQVTM and CDR2 ANQGSEA. CDR3 protein: CSVDDRGRYGYTF. DNA of the CDR3: TGCAGCGTCGATGACAGGGGAAGATATGGCTACACCTTC.

J is TRBJ1-2 and V is TRBV5-6; possible D gene TRBD1, 5 bases. The V and J ends lost 4 bases and 5 bases respectively, with 21 bases between them. Germline V gene sequence: CDR1 SGHDT, CDR2 YYEEEE. CDR3 length: 16 residues. CDR3 sequence reads: CASSTGHGGILYGYTF. Written as DNA, the CDR3 is TGTGCCAGCAGCACTGGACACGGAGGGATTCTTTATGGCTACACCTTC.

The gene calls are TRBV2 and TRBJ2-2, with D possibly TRBD1 on 5 matching bases. CDR3 length: 15 amino acids. Germline V gene lookup returns CDR1 SNHLY and CDR2 FYNNEI. The V gene lost 6 bases and the J gene lost 6 bases, with 17 bases spanning the gap. CDR3 sequence: CASSFGQGISGELFF. Here the CDR3 DNA reads TGTGCCAGCAGCTTCGGCCAGGGAATCTCCGGGGAGCTGTTTTTT.

This chain uses TRBV30 with TRBJ1-1; TRBD1 matches at 8 bases. Germline V gene sequence: CDR1 GTSNPN, CDR2 SVGIG (reference sequence). V gave up 4 bases and J gave up 3 bases; unmatched junction bases: 7. The CDR3 sequence is 14 residues long. For the CDR3, the DNA is TGTGCCTGGACCCGGACAGGGTCTTACACTGAAGCTTTCTTT. It is translated as CAWTRTGSYTEAFF. The entire variable domain, with the rest obtained from reference TRBV30 and TRBJ1-1, is as follows: SQTIHQWPATLVQPVGSPLSLECTVEGTSNPNLYWYRQAAGRGLQLLFYSVGIGQISSEVPQNLSASRPQDRQFILSSKKLLLSDSGFYLCAWTRTGSYTEAFFGQGTRLTVV.

The rearrangement uses TRBV10-3 and TRBJ1-2, with D possibly TRBD1 on 5 matching bases. V was trimmed by 4 bases and J by 8 bases, leaving 20 bases between them. The CDR3 totals 15 residues. Looked up from germline, CDR1 is ENHRY and CDR2 is SYGVKD. The CDR3 loop reads CAISALRERTGGYTF. The CDR3 DNA is TGTGCCATCAGTGCCCTCAGGGAAAGGACGGGGGGCTACACCTTC.

The sample holds one count of this clonotype. One end of the junction is discordant with germline, which a read error may explain. The chain recombines TRBV20-1 with TRBJ1-3; D unresolved. The CDR3 covers 14 residues. CDR1 and CDR2 from the germline V gene are DFQATT and SNEGSKA (reference sequence). The CDR3 is CSARYRSSENTIYF. CDR3 nucleotides: TGCAGTGCTAGGTACAGAAGCTCTGAAAACACCATATATTTT.

Written as DNA, the CDR3 is TGTGCCTGGAGTGTACTATTAGCGGAAGAGACCCAGTACTTC. It is translated as CAWSVLLAEETQYF. The genes are TRBV30 and TRBJ2-5; D is possibly TRBD2 (6 bases). The V gene lost 0 bases and the J gene lost 3 bases, with 11 bases spanning the gap. CDR3 length: 14 residues. Germline-derived CDR1 and CDR2 are GTSNPN and SVGIG (reference sequence).

The table lists this clonotype with a count of one. V and J are TRBV14 and TRBJ2-1; TRBD1 or TRBD2 may be the D gene (5 bases each). Germline V lookup: CDR1 SGHDN, CDR2 FVKESK. The CDR3 runs to 17 residues. Trimming shortened V by 0 bases and J by 0 bases, and 12 bases separated the two germline ends. The CDR3 DNA follows: TGTGCCAGCAGCCAAGAGCTGGGGCTAGCCTCCTACAATGAGCAGTTCTTC. Translating it yields CASSQELGLASYNEQFF.

The chain couples TRBV6-6 to TRBJ2-1; TRBD1 might be the D (5 bases). This CDR3 is built from 11 residues. CDR1 and CDR2 from the germline V gene are MNHNY and SVGAGI (reference sequence). V lost 7 bases and J lost 8, with 9 bases in between. CDR3 loop: CASTQGDEQFF. The CDR3 coding sequence is TGTGCCAGCACTCAAGGGGATGAGCAGTTCTTC.

V usage is TRBV7-3 and J usage is TRBJ2-2, with D perhaps matching TRBD2 (6 bases). Germline V gives CDR1 SGHTA, CDR2 FQGTGA. CDR3 length: 14 amino acids. V was clipped by 4 bases and J by 5 bases, with 11 bases between them. The CDR3 protein is CASSSGLQTGELFF. Here the CDR3 DNA reads TGTGCCAGCAGCTCCGGACTACAAACCGGGGAGCTGTTTTTT.

The chain joins TRBV12-3 or TRBV12-4 to TRBJ2-5; D is unresolved. This CDR3 is 14 amino acids long. V lost 6 bases to trimming and J lost 2 bases, with 13 bases between them. The CDR3 loop is CASRWRSIQETQYF. CDR3 sequence (DNA): TGTGCCAGCAGATGGCGGAGTATTCAAGAGACCCAGTACTTC.

This rearrangement joins TRBV6-1 to TRBJ1-5; a weak D match, TRBD1 (6 bases). Trimming removed 5 bases from V and 5 bases from J, with 16 bases in between. Germline V gene lookup returns CDR1 MNHNS and CDR2 SASEGT. The CDR3 contains 15 residues. The CDR3 sequence is CASSTYQGFDQPQHF. Written as DNA, the CDR3 is TGTGCCAGCAGTACATACCAGGGGTTCGATCAGCCCCAGCATTTT.

This chain uses TRBV20-1 with TRBJ1-5; no clear D. Germline CDR1 DFQATT, CDR2 SNEGSKA (reference sequence). Trimming removed 3 bases at V and 6 bases at J, with 15 bases between. The CDR3 consists of 14 residues. The chain's CDR3 is CSASNNGVAQPQHF. In DNA form, the CDR3 reads TGCAGTGCTAGTAATAACGGAGTCGCTCAGCCCCAGCATTTT.

CDR3 region: CSVVVYRGNTEAFF. The CDR3 DNA is TGCAGCGTTGTAGTTTACAGGGGAAACACTGAAGCTTTCTTT. This chain joins TRBV29-1 and TRBJ1-1; 7 nucleotides match TRBD1. Germline-derived CDR1 and CDR2 are SQVTM and ANQGSEA. This CDR3 has 14 residues. The trim removed 4 bases at V and 2 bases at J, leaving 7 bases unmatched.

The chain carries TRBV18 and TRBJ2-3; 9 nucleotides align to TRBD2. Germline V gives CDR1 KGHSH, CDR2 LQKENI. Trimming took 3 bases from V and 4 from J; bases not matched to a gene: 2. The CDR3 consists of 14 residues. The CDR3 sequence is CASSPRGGPDTQYF. The CDR3 DNA reads as TGTGCCAGCTCACCGCGGGGGGGCCCAGATACGCAGTATTTT.